This T cell receptor (beta chain) was found in a study of T cells expressing NK-cell markers. Study information: From sorted CD3+CD56+NKG2C+, CD3+CD56+NKG2C- and CD3+CD56-NKG2C+ T cells came the TCR beta repertoires. The study's findings and limits: Uncertainty persisted over the HCMV specificity of expanded NKG2C+ T cell clones. The leading position in the CD3+CD56-NKG2C+ fraction of a handful of donors also went to these clonotypes.

CDR1 and CDR2 from the germline V gene are MDHEN and SYDVKM. CDR3 size: 17 residues. With regard to this clonotype: The target antigen is unknown.

For each CDR3 protein, TCRdb gives one entry from its re-call of the 5' RACE reads, without DNA. The sample table includes 350,000 to 400,000 distinct CDR3 sequences. The chain couples TRBV28 to TRBJ2-5. The sample was blood T cells: a sorted CD56 or NKG2C T cell subset, CD4+ or CD8+ T cells, or bulk PBMC T cells (not recorded which). This TCR came from a woman in her fifties or sixties in good health. CDR3 region: CASSLKRTGQTQETQYF. The variable domain in full, with the rest retrieved from reference TRBV28 and TRBJ2-5, is DVKVTQSSRYLVKRTGEKVFLECVQDMDHENMFWYRQDPGLGLRLIYFSYDVKMKEKGDIPEGYSVSREKKERFSLILESASTNQTSMYLCASSLKRTGQTQETQYFGPGTRLLVL.